This TCR beta chain appears in the sequencing data of a study of T-cell memory formation after mild COVID-19. About the study: The study found TCR clusters largely donor specific.

Overall study results and limits: Clones shrinking from day 15 to 85 showed even CD4/CD8 mixes; later expanders tilted CD4+. Certain responding clones were present in pre-infection memory, suggesting participation of cross-reactive memory.

TCRdb re-analysed the 5' RACE reads in MiXCR, keeping a single row per CDR3 protein. The repertoire includes approximately 300,000 distinct CDR3 sequences, more than 15% of them detected once, and 22% sits in the top ten. This clonotype was observed a few times. Its antigen is currently unknown. This CDR3 spans 12 amino acids. CDR1 is SNHLY and CDR2 is FYNNEI in the germline V gene. Trimming cost V 8 bases and J 11 bases, with 13 bases left between them. The clonotype was recovered from a man aged 18-30 years who had mild COVID-19 (a few samples of this study predate the infection). Cell type and time point are not known. What was sequenced was PBMCs or a T cell subset sorted from them (not recorded which). This chain links TRBV2 with TRBJ1-6; weak D call: TRBD1 (6 bases). CDR3 amino acids: CASEGGRAPLHF. CDR3 in DNA: TGTGCCAGCGAGGGGGGGAGAGCACCCCTCCACTTT.